These T cell receptor beta chains were read from a single sample in a study of blood T cell repertoires in COVID-19. Clones were sequenced by immunoSEQ multiplex PCR, and TCRdb holds only the in-frame ones, with some missing. The sample shows more than 85,000 clones, 65% to 90% of them seen only once. Sequences were obtained from PBMCs or T cells enriched from blood (not recorded which). Receptors were obtained from a woman between 50 and 59 years old who had recovered from COVID-19. CDR3s include the opening cysteine and the closing phenylalanine or tryptophan. D genes are given only for firm matches.

NA | TRBJ2-1 | TRBV12-5 | CASGLPRYEGSGNEQFF | TGTGCTAGTGGTTTGCCCCGGTATGAGGGTTCAGGCAATGAGCAGTTCTTC
NA | TRBJ1-1 | TRBV9 | CASSVGHRNTEAFF | TGTGCCAGCAGCGTAGGTCACAGGAACACTGAAGCTTTCTTT
NA | TRBJ1-2 | TRBV5-6 | CASSLARDPYGYTF | TGTGCCAGCAGCTTGGCGCGGGACCCATATGGCTACACCTTC
NA | TRBJ1-6 | TRBV7-8 | CASSLDDATGSPLHF | TGTGCCAGCAGCTTAGACGACGCGACAGGTTCACCCCTCCACTTT
NA | TRBJ1-2 | TRBV5-8 | CASSLARVVNYGYTF | TGTGCCAGCAGCTTGGCCCGGGTAGTGAACTATGGCTACACCTTC
NA | TRBJ1-5 | TRBV27 | CARRAAPQHF | TGTGCCCGGAGGGCGGCACCCCAGCATTTT
TRBD1 | TRBJ1-4 | TRBV11-2 | CASSLVQGVYEKLFF | TGTGCCAGCAGCTTAGTGCAGGGGGTATATGAAAAACTGTTTTTT
TRBD2 | TRBJ2-1 | TRBV19 | CASSVSGGAPNEQFF | TGTGCCAGTAGTGTGAGCGGGGGGGCCCCGAATGAGCAGTTCTTC
NA | TRBJ1-2 | TRBV11-2 | CASSLVEGSYGYTF | TGTGCCAGCAGCTTAGTTGAGGGATCCTATGGCTACACCTTC
NA | TRBJ2-2 | TRBV24-1 | CATRGQGPKNTGELFF | TGTGCCACCAGGGGGCAGGGGCCTAAAAACACCGGGGAGCTGTTTTTT